This TCR beta chain was documented in a study of blood T cell repertoires in COVID-19 (dated by TCRdb to the early 2020s). Background for the entire study: The collaborator samples originated in the United States, Italy and Spain and spanned the acute and convalescent phases of COVID-19. The material from the prospective study consisted of cDNA or gDNA derived from T cells, B-cell-depleted T cells, or PBMCs. Subjects who had been exposed to COVID-19, were actively infected with it, or had recovered from it provided the deeply sampled blood TCRbeta repertoires that made up the dataset. The repertoires were released in a freely available public database intended as a resource for research on the immune response to SARS-CoV-2. Samples came from the ongoing ImmuneRACE study (first 160 participants) plus 1,254 subjects from 6 global collaborators. The sample metadata nearly always contained a de-identified subject ID, COVID-19 status, age in years and sex. Where available, HLA class I and class II types were obtained from metadata supplied by the sample provider rather than from assay-based typing. Overall study outcomes, separate from this receptor: Clinical and demographic metadata were provided uncurated, with the amount varying by source and participant.

The immunoSEQ Assay, a bias-controlled multiplex PCR, was used to amplify TCRbeta CDR3 regions from genomic DNA. In the source study's methods: The number of nucleated cells in each sample was estimated from the amplification of reference gene primers within the assay. Sequence reads were collapsed and filtered to measure the absolute abundance of every unique TCRbeta CDR3 rearrangement. For each sample, productive Simpson clonality was calculated as the square root of Simpson's diversity index over productive rearrangements. TCRdb holds this immuneACCESS table with in-frame rearrangements only. Some clones are missing; in checked studies, unresolved V genes explain under half, and the rest has no known cause. V, J and clone size derive from that table, while D and trimming were established from the DNA sequence. The sample includes 280,000 or so clones, with roughly nine tenths observed a single time. The ten largest clones capture roughly 6.2% of the sample.

Concerning this clone itself: The antigen it recognizes is unknown. Base qualities are not recorded, but no much larger clone differs from it by a single base.

The CDR3 holds 15 amino acids from the cysteine to the phenylalanine. The DNA shown is the 45-base CDR3, in frame from base 1. Relative to germline, V is 5 bases shorter and J is 4 bases shorter, with 18 bases between their ends. Taken from the germline V gene, the CDR1 and CDR2 loops are MDHEN and SYDVKM. Enrolling through a virtual design, the prospective study's participants ranged in age from roughly 18 to 95 years and lived across around 25 United States geographic areas. Cohort assignment in the prospective study relied on participant-reported clinical history from a screening survey and a study questionnaire. Recovered participants in ImmuneRACE Cohort 3 were defined by two consecutive negative NP/OP PCR tests, clearance by a healthcare professional, or resolution of symptoms. Mobile phlebotomists in the prospective study collected whole blood, serum and a nasopharyngeal or oropharyngeal swab from every participant. Prospective study participants could optionally give additional blood draws and questionnaires over an approximately two-month period. Blood samples from the prospective study were shipped frozen or at room temperature prior to DNA extraction.

The sample taken for sequencing was PBMCs or T cells enriched from blood (not recorded which). The receptor was isolated from a middle-aged woman who had recovered from COVID-19. Rearrangement joined TRBV28 to TRBJ2-7, and possibly TRBD2, on 6 matching bases. Here is the DNA: TGTGCCAGCAGTCCCCTCAGGGTTGGGGGGTACGAGCAGTACTTC. This gives the protein CASSPLRVGGYEQYF.